Each of the 30 T cell receptor beta chains below was sequenced from the same sample in a study of CD8+ T cells in alopecia areata. Sequencing relied on a cDNA template that was reverse transcribed from extracted RNA. Clones were sequenced by immunoSEQ multiplex PCR, and TCRdb holds only the in-frame ones, with some missing. Of roughly 150,000 clones in the sample, 87% were seen once. The specimen comprised CD8+ T cells sorted from blood, sampled at week 0. These TCRs come from a human donor with alopecia areata.

DNA of the CDR3: TGTGCCAGCAGCTGGTCACTACGAGGACAAAGTCGGGCCAACGTCCTGACTTTC. Translated, it gives CASSWSLRGQSRANVLTF. J is TRBJ2-6 and V is TRBV7-1, with D perhaps matching TRBD1 (5 bases). TRBV7-1 is known as an ORF, though its function is uncertain. Trimming left V 4 bases short and J 5 bases short, with 21 bases between. The CDR3 has 18 residues.

The rearrangement uses TRBV4-1 and TRBJ1-1, with 7 bases identical to TRBD1. This CDR3 has 15 amino acids. V shed 0 bases and J 5 bases; nucleotides not matched to a gene: 6. The germline CDR1 and CDR2 sequences are MGHRA and YSYEKL. This CDR3 reads CASSQDSRGGTEAFF. DNA of the CDR3: TGCGCCAGCAGCCAAGATTCCAGGGGGGGGACTGAAGCTTTCTTT.

The rearrangement uses TRBV19 and TRBJ1-3, with D unclear. There are 14 residues in the CDR3. CDR1 and CDR2 (germline): LNHDA, SQIVND (reference sequence). V dropped 6 bases and J dropped 4 bases, with 13 bases sitting between them. The CDR3 DNA is TGTGCCAGTAGCTTCGTGGATGGCGGAAACACCATATATTTT. This gives the protein CASSFVDGGNTIYF.

V usage is TRBV7-9 and J usage is TRBJ2-1; D tentatively reads TRBD1 or TRBD2 (5 bases each). The CDR3 totals 14 residues. V lost 4 bases, J lost 9 bases, and 16 bases lay in between. Germline V gives CDR1 SEHNR, CDR2 FQNEAQ (reference sequence). The CDR3 DNA is TGTGCCAGCAGCTCCCGGACGGGACCGGGTGAGCAGTTCTTC. Encoded protein: CASSSRTGPGEQFF.

The rearrangement uses TRBV7-9 and TRBJ1-1; D is undetermined. Per germline, CDR1 SEHNR and CDR2 FQNEAQ (reference sequence). The CDR3 is 10 residues long. The ends were cut back, 3 bases at V and 8 bases at J, with 4 bases in the middle. The CDR3: CASSFLEAFF. The CDR3 nucleotides read TGTGCCAGCAGCTTCCTGGAAGCTTTCTTT.

This clone was seen only a few times. V is TRBV4-2 and J is TRBJ2-2; TRBD2 is a possible D gene (5 bases). V lost 2 bases to trimming and J lost 4 bases, with 11 bases between them. The CDR3 totals 15 residues. Germline V gene data show CDR1 as LGHNA and CDR2 as YNFKEQ. As DNA, the CDR3 is TGTGCCAGCAGCCAATTCCTAGAGGGCACCGGGGAGCTGTTTTTT. Its protein is CASSQFLEGTGELFF.

This chain links TRBV7-2 with TRBJ2-1, with 14 bases matching TRBD2. The CDR3 consists of 17 residues. The ends lost 3 bases at V and 2 bases at J; junction bases unmatched: 3. Per germline, CDR1 SGHTA and CDR2 FQGNSA. CDR3: CASSLTSGGATYNEQFF. The DNA of the CDR3 is TGTGCCAGCAGCTTGACTAGCGGGGGGGCTACCTACAATGAGCAGTTCTTC.

The rearrangement joins TRBV25-1 to TRBJ2-7; D ambiguous. The CDR3 contains 15 residues. Trimming took 1 base from V and 6 from J, leaving 16 bases between them. The germline V gene has CDR1 MGHDK and CDR2 SYGVNS. The CDR3 DNA is TGTGCCAGCAGTGAATTGAAGTCACCCTTGGGCGAGCAGTACTTC. Encoded protein: CASSELKSPLGEQYF.

V gene TRBV27 combines with J gene TRBJ2-2, with D unclear. Trimming stripped 3 bases from V and 12 bases from J, with 17 bases between. The germline gives CDR1 MNHEY, CDR2 SMNVEV (reference sequence). The CDR3 has 14 residues. This chain's CDR3 is CASSFSPGRHQLFF. Here the CDR3 DNA reads TGTGCCAGCAGTTTTAGCCCCGGCCGGCACCAGCTGTTTTTT.

This chain connects TRBV2 to TRBJ2-2; no reliable D call. Germline CDR1 and CDR2: SNHLY and FYNNEI. The CDR3 covers 10 residues. Trimming shortened V by 8 bases and J by 6 bases, and 4 bases separated the two germline ends. The DNA of the CDR3 is TGTGCCAGCGGTCCCGGGGAGCTGTTTTTT. It encodes CASGPGELFF.

This rearrangement joins TRBV21-1 to TRBJ2-1; the table's D call, TRBD2, has no DNA check behind it. TRBV21-1 is a documented pseudogene. The CDR3 is made up of 16 amino acids. The CDR3 DNA reads as TGTGCCAGCAGCGGACTAGCCCCCGGGTCCTACAATGAGCAGTTCTTC. This translates into CASSGLAPGSYNEQFF.

The chain carries TRBV5-1 and TRBJ2-2; D is uncertain. The V and J ends lost 4 bases and 1 base respectively, with 5 bases between them. Per germline, CDR1 SGHRS and CDR2 YFSETQ. The CDR3 is 13 residues long. CDR3 bases: TGCGCCAGCAGCCCCGGGAACACCGGGGAGCTGTTTTTT. Amino acids: CASSPGNTGELFF.

V gene TRBV7-9 combines with J gene TRBJ1-1; 7 nucleotides align to TRBD1. Germline trimming cut 1 base from V and 8 bases from J; bases unmatched to any gene: 10. The CDR3 spans 15 residues. CDR1 and CDR2 from the germline V gene are SEHNR and FQNEAQ (reference sequence). Here the CDR3 DNA reads TGTGCCAGCAGCTTAGAGCCAGGGGGGATCCGGGAAGCTTTCTTT. This encodes CASSLEPGGIREAFF.

This chain joins TRBV29-1 and TRBJ2-7, with 7 bases identical to TRBD1. The trim removed 4 bases at V and 4 bases at J, leaving 7 bases unmatched. Germline lookup yields CDR1 SQVTM and CDR2 ANQGSEA. This CDR3 is 13 amino acids long. CDR3 residues: CSVGDSPAYEQYF. CDR3 in DNA: TGCAGCGTTGGGGACAGTCCAGCTTACGAGCAGTACTTC.

This chain connects TRBV21-1 to TRBJ2-7; TRBD2, the table's D call, lacks a check against the DNA. TRBV21-1 is a pseudogene locus. The CDR3 is 15 amino acids. For the CDR3, the DNA is TGTGCCAGCGACTCGGTTCGGGGGGACGCCTACGAGCAGTACTTC. This codes for CASDSVRGDAYEQYF.

V usage is TRBV11-2 and J usage is TRBJ2-5; 9 bases map to TRBD1. V gave up 5 bases and J gave up 3 bases; unmatched junction bases: 4. Germline loops: CDR1 SGHAT, CDR2 FQNNGV. CDR3 length: 14 amino acids. The CDR3 is CASSGRDREETQYF. CDR3 DNA: TGTGCCAGCAGCGGCCGGGACAGGGAAGAGACCCAGTACTTC.

This chain links TRBV2 with TRBJ1-2; 7 bases fit TRBD1. Losses at the gene ends were 8 bases for V and 5 bases for J; bases not matched to a gene: 14. CDR1 is SNHLY and CDR2 is FYNNEI in the germline V gene. The CDR3 loop spans 15 amino acids. DNA of the CDR3: TGTGCCAGCCCACCGAAGACAGGGATAGGGTATGGCTACACCTTC. Its protein is CASPPKTGIGYGYTF.

The chain couples TRBV9 to TRBJ2-1, with a weak D call TRBD2 (6 bases). With 0 bases removed from V and 8 bases from J, the gap between germline ends came to 15 bases. This CDR3 is built from 15 residues. Germline-derived CDR1 and CDR2 are SGDLS and YYNGEE. The CDR3 DNA follows: TGTGCCAGCAGCGTAGCATACGGGACTCTGGATGAGCAGTTCTTC. This codes for CASSVAYGTLDEQFF. Filled out from reference TRBV9 and TRBJ2-1, the complete variable domain reads DSGVTQTPKHLITATGQRVTLRCSPRSGDLSVYWYQQSLDQGLQFLIQYYNGEERAKGNILERFSAQQFPDLHSELNLSSLELGDSALYFCASSVAYGTLDEQFFGPGTRLTVL.

This clone turned up a few times. The chain combines TRBV30 with TRBJ2-3; TRBD2 matches at 12 bases. CDR1 and CDR2 from the germline V gene are GTSNPN and SVGIG (reference sequence). This CDR3 spans 16 amino acids. Trimming took 2 bases from V and 3 from J; bases not matched to a gene: 6. The CDR3 region has the DNA TGTGCCTGGAGTTTACTAGCGGGAGGAGAGACAGATACGCAGTATTTT. It is translated as CAWSLLAGGETDTQYF.

This clone was picked up one time. The V gene is TRBV5-4, the J gene TRBJ2-2; D might be TRBD1 or TRBD2, each matching 6 bases. V was pared by 5 bases and J by 6 bases, with 11 bases between. The CDR3 has 13 amino acids. Looked up from germline, CDR1 is SGHNT and CDR2 is YYREEE (reference sequence). CDR3 region: CASSHRGPGELFF. The CDR3 region has the DNA TGTGCCAGCAGTCACCGGGGGCCCGGGGAGCTGTTTTTT.

This sequence joins TRBV19 and TRBJ2-7; 7 positions match TRBD1. This CDR3 is built from 16 residues. The V gene's germline CDR1 is LNHDA and CDR2 SQIVND (reference sequence). J lost 2 bases, V lost 7 bases, and 14 bases had no gene match. Here the CDR3 reads CASTTRRGQETYEQYF. The CDR3 region has the DNA TGTGCCAGTACCACCCGCCGAGGACAGGAGACCTACGAGCAGTACTTC.

This clone was seen only a few times. This chain joins TRBV30 and TRBJ2-6, with D uncertain. The V gene lost 4 bases and the J gene lost 0 bases, with 10 bases spanning the gap. CDR3 length: 15 residues. The germline V gene has CDR1 GTSNPN and CDR2 SVGIG (reference sequence). The CDR3 here is CAWKAVSSGANVLTF. The CDR3 DNA reads TGTGCCTGGAAGGCAGTTAGCTCTGGGGCCAACGTCCTGACTTTC. The whole variable domain, remainder taken from reference TRBV30 and TRBJ2-6, is SQTIHQWPATLVQPVGSPLSLECTVEGTSNPNLYWYRQAAGRGLQLLFYSVGIGQISSEVPQNLSASRPQDRQFILSSKKLLLSDSGFYLCAWKAVSSGANVLTFGAGSRLTVL.

Concerning this clone: Other DNA sequences in the same sample also yield this CDR3. The V and J genes are TRBV4-1 and TRBJ2-7, with D unresolved. The CDR3 is 14 residues long. Germline V gives CDR1 MGHRA, CDR2 YSYEKL. V gave up 1 base and J gave up 0 bases, with 7 bases separating them. CDR3 sequence: CASSQGAGSYEQYF. The CDR3 bases are TGCGCCAGCAGCCAAGGGGCTGGCTCCTACGAGCAGTACTTC.

The chain links TRBV29-1 to TRBJ2-5, with 7 bases aligning to TRBD1. The closer fit of TRBJ2-7 to the DNA end suggests the J call may be wrong. The CDR3 is made up of 14 amino acids. Germline V lookup: CDR1 SQVTM, CDR2 ANQGSEA. CDR3 coding DNA: TGCAGCGCTTTAAAGACAGGGAATAACTACGAGCAGTACTTC. The encoded protein is CSALKTGNNYEQYF.

This clone was picked up one time. This sequence joins TRBV4-1 and TRBJ1-2, with 8 bases that match TRBD1. Germline V gene lookup returns CDR1 MGHRA and CDR2 YSYEKL. This CDR3 contains 17 residues. With 0 bases clipped from V and 5 bases from J, the junction kept 11 bases outside the gene matches. The DNA of the CDR3 is TGCGCCAGCAGCCAAGATCTTAGAACAGGGGGAAGGTATGGCTACACCTTC. This sequence encodes CASSQDLRTGGRYGYTF.

This chain connects TRBV29-1 to TRBJ2-7; 10 bases agree with TRBD1. The CDR3 is 14 amino acids. With 6 bases clipped from V and 3 bases from J, the junction kept 8 bases outside the gene matches. Germline values: CDR1 SQVTM, CDR2 ANQGSEA. The CDR3 nucleotides are TGCAGCGTCGGCCTGGACAGGGGGATCTACGAGCAGTACTTC. Protein sequence: CSVGLDRGIYEQYF.

The chain carries TRBV5-4 and TRBJ2-7, with a tentative D call TRBD2 (6 bases). V was trimmed by 9 bases and J by 0 bases, leaving 13 bases between them. Germline V gene data show CDR1 as SGHNT and CDR2 as YYREEE (reference sequence). The CDR3 length is 13 residues. The CDR3 spells CATEIADSYEQYF. The CDR3 DNA reads as TGTGCCACCGAAATAGCGGACTCCTACGAGCAGTACTTC.

The chain is built from TRBV7-9 and TRBJ1-1; 7 bases fit TRBD1. J lost 1 base, V lost 0 bases, and 2 bases had no gene match. The CDR3 covers 15 residues. From germline, CDR1 is SEHNR and CDR2 FQNEAQ (reference sequence). DNA of the CDR3: TGTGCCAGCAGCTTAGCGTCAGGGGGGAACACTGAAGCTTTCTTT. It translates to CASSLASGGNTEAFF.

This clone showed up just a few times. The chain joins TRBV4-1 to TRBJ2-7; TRBD1 matches 8 bases. Trimming removed 3 bases from V and 2 bases from J; junction bases left unmatched: 3. The CDR3 extends over 14 amino acids. Germline CDR1 reads MGHRA; CDR2 reads YSYEKL. The CDR3 is CASSQGQAAYEQYF. The CDR3 nucleotides read TGCGCCAGCAGCCAGGGACAGGCCGCCTACGAGCAGTACTTC.

CDR3 in DNA: TGTGCCAGTATAGAGGGGGGCTATGAAGCTTTCTTT. As protein: CASIEGGYEAFF. The chain couples TRBV7-2 to TRBJ1-1; D is possibly TRBD1 (6 bases). Germline lookup yields CDR1 SGHTA and CDR2 FQGNSA. V lost 9 bases and J lost 7, with 15 bases in between. The CDR3 runs 12 residues.